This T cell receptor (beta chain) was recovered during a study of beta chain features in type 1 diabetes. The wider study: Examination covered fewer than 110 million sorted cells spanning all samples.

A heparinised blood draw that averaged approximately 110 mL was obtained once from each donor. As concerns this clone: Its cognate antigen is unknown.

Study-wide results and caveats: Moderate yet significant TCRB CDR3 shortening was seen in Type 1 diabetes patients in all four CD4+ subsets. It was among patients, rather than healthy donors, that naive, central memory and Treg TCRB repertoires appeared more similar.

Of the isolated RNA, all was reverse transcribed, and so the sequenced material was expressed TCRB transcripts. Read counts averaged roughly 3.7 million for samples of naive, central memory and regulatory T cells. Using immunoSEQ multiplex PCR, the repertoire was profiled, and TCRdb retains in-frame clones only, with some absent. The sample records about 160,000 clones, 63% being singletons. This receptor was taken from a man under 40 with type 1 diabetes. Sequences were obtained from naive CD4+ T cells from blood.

DNA of the CDR3: TGCAGCTGCTCAGGGGGCCGAACTGAAGCTTTCTTT. Protein: CSCSGGRTEAFF. The chain couples TRBV29-1 to TRBJ1-1; 8 bases agree with TRBD1. The CDR3 spans 12 residues. With V trimmed by 8 bases and J by 5 bases, 7 bases remained unmatched. Germline CDR1 is SQVTM and CDR2 is ANQGSEA. Full variable domain (outside the CDR3, taken from reference TRBV29-1 and TRBJ1-1): SAVISQKPSRDICQRGTSLTIQCQVDSQVTMMFWYRQQPGQSLTLIATANQGSEATYESGFVIDKFPISRPNLTFSTLTVSNMSPEDSSIYLCSCSGGRTEAFFGQGTRLTVV.